The 2 T cell receptor beta chains below come from one sample, sequenced in a study of regulatory T cells in long-lasting Graves disease. Arm-PCR of CDR3 regions with iRepertoire HTBI primers generated TCR beta libraries. TCRdb reprocessed the multiplex PCR reads via MiXCR and lists one record per CDR3 protein. The sample lists hundreds of thousands of distinct CDR3 sequences; 9.5% to 15% were seen once. Time point denoted: newly diagnosed GD, antithyroid drugs for less than 3 months. RNA from PBMCs was the source of the TCR library. These data also featured in a second study, about T cells in Graves' hyperthyroidism and ophthalmopathy.

Material: peripheral blood mononuclear cells (PBMCs), obtained at new diagnosis, from a patient treated with antithyroid drugs. All receptors come from a woman aged 25 to 45 with Graves disease.

Many counts were recorded for this clonotype. J is TRBJ2-1 and V is TRBV7-8; D is perhaps TRBD1 or TRBD2 (5 bases each). This CDR3 contains 19 residues. V lost 5 bases and J lost 8, with 31 bases in between. CDR1 is SGHVS and CDR2 is FQNEAQ in the germline V gene. The CDR3 loop is CASSHPGRGAQGWDHEQFF. The CDR3 DNA is TGTGCCAGCAGCCACCCTGGTAGGGGTGCCCAAGGGTGGGACCATGAGCAGTTCTTC.

This clonotype occurred many times. The V gene is TRBV3-1, the J gene TRBJ1-1; no firm D call. V was clipped by 3 bases and J by 1 base, with 9 bases between them. From germline, CDR1 is LGHDT and CDR2 YNNKEL (reference sequence). CDR3 length equals 14 residues. In DNA form, the CDR3 reads TGTGCCAGCAGCCACTCCCTAGCGAACACTGAAGCTTTCTTT. This sequence encodes CASSHSLANTEAFF.